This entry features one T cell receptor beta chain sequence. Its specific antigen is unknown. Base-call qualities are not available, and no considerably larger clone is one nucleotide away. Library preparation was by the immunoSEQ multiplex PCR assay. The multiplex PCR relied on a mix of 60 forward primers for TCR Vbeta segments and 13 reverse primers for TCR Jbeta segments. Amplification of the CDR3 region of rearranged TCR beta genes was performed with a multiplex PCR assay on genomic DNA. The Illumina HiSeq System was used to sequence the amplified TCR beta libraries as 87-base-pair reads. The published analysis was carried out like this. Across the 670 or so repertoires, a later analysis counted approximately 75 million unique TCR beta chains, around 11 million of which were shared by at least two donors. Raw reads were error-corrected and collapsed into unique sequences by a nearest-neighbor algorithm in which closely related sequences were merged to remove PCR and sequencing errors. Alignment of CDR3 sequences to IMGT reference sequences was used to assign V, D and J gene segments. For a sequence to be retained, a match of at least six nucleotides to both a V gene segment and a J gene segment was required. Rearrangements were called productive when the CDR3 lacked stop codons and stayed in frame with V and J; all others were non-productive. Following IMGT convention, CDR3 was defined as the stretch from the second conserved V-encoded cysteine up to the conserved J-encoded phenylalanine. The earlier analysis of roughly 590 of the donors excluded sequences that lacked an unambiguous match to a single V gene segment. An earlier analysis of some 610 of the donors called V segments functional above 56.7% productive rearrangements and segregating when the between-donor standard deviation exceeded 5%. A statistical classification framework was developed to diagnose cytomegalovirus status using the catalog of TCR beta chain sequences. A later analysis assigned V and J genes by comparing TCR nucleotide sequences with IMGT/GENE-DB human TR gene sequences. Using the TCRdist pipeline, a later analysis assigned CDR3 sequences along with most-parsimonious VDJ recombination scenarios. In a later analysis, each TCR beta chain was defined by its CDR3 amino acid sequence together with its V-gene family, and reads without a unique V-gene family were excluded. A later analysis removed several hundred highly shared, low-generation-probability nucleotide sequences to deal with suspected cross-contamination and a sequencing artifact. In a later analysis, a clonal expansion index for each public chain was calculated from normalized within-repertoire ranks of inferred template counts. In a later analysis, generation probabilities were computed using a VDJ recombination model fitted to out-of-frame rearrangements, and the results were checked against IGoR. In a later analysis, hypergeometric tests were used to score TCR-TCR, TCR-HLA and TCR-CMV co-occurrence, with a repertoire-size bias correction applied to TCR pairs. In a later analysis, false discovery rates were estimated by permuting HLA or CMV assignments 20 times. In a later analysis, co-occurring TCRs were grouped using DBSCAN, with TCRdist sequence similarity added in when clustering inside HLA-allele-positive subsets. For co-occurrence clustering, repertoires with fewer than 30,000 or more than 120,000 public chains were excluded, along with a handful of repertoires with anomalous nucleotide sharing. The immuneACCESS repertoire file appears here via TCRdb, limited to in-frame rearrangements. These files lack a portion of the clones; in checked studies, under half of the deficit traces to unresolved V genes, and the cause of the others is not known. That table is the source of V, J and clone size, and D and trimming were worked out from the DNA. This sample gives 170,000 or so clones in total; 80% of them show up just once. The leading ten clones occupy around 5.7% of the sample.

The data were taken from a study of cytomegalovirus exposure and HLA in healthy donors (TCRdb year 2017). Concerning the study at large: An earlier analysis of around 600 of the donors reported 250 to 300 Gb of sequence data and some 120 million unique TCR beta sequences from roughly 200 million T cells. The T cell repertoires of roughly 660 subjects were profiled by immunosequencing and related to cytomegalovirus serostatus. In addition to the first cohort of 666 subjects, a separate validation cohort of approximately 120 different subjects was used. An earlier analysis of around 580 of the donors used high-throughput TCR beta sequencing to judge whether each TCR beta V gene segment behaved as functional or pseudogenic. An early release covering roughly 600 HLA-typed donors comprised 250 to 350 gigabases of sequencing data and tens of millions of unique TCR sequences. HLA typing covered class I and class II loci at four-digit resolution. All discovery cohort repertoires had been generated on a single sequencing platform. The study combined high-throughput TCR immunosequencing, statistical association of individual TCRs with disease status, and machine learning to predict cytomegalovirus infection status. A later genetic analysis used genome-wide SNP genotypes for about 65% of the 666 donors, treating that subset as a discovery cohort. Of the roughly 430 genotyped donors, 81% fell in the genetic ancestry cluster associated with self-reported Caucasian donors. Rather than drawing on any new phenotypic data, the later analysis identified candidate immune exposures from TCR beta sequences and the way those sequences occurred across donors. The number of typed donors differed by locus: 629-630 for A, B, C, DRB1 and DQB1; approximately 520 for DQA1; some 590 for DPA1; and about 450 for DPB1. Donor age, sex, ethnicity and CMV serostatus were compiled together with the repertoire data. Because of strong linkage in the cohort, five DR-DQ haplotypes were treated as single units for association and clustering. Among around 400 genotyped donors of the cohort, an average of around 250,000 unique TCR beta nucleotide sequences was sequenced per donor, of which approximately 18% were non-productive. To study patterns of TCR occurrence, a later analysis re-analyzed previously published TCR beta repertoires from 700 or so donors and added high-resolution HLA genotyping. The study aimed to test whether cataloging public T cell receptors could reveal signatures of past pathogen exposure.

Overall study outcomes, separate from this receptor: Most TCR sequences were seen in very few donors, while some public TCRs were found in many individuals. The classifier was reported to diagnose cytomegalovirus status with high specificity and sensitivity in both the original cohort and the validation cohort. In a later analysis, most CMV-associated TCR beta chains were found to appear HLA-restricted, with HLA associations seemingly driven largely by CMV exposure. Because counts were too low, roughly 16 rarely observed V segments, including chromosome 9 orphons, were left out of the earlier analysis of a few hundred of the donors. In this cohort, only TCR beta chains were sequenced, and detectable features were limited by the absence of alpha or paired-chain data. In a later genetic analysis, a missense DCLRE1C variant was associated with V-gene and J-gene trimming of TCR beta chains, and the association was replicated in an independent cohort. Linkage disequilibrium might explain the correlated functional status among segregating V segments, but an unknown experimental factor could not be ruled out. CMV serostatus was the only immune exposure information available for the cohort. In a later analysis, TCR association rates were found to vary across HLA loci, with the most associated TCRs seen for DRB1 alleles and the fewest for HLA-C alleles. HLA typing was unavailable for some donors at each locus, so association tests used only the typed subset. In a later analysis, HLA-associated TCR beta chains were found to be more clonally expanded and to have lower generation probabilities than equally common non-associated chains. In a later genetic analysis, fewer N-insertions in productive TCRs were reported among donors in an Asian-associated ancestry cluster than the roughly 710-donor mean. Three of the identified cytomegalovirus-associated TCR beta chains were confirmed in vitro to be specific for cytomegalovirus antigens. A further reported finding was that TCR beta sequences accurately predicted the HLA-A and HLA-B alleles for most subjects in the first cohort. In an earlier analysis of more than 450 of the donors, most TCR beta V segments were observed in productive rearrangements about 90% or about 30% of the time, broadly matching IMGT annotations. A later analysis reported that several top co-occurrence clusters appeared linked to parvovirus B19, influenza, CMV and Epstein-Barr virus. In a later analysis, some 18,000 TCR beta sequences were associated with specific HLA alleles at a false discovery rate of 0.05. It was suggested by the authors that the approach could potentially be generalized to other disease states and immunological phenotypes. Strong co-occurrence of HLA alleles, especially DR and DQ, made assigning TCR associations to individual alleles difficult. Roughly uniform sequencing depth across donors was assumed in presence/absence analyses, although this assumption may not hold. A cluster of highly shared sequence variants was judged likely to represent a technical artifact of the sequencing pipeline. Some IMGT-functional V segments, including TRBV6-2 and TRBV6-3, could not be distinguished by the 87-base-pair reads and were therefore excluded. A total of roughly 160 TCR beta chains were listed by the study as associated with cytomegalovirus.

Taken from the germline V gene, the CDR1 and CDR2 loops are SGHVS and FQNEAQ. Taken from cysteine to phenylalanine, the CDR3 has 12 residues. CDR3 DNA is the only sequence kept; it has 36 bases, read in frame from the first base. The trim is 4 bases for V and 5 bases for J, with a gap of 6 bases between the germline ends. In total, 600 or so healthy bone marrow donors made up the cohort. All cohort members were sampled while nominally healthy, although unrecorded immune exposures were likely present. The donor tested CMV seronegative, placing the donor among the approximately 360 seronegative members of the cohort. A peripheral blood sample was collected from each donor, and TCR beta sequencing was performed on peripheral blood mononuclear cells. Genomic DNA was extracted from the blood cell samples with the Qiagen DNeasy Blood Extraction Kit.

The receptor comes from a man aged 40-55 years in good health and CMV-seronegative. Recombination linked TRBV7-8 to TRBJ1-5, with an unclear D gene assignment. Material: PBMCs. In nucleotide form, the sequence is TGTGCCAGCAGCTCCTTCGATCAGCCCCAGCATTTT. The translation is CASSSFDQPQHF. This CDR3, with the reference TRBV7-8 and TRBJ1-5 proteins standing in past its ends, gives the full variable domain GAGVSQSPRYKVAKRGQDVALRCDPISGHVSLFWYQQALGQGPEFLTYFQNEAQLDKSGLPSDRFFAERPEGSVSTLKIQRTQQEDSAVYLCASSSFDQPQHFGDGTRLSIL.